The rows below give T cell receptor beta chains drawn from one sample of a study of blood T cell repertoires in COVID-19. Measured with immunoSEQ multiplex PCR; TCRdb has only the in-frame clones, and not every one. The sample records approximately 300,000 clones, around 92% being singletons. Sequences were obtained from peripheral blood. These receptors were collected from a woman in her 30s with COVID-19, enrolled during active disease. Both conserved end residues are part of each CDR3. Fields, in order: clone size, J gene, V gene, D gene, CDR3 length, CDR3 DNA, CDR3 protein. D genes are given only for firm matches. Only part of the rows carry a size: once, few, many, or a class if the clone is expanded.

many	TRBJ1-2	TRBV2	TRBD1	13	TGTGCCAGCAGGACAGGGGGCAACTATGGCTACACCTTC	CASRTGGNYGYTF
NA	TRBJ2-7	TRBV7-9	TRBD1	12	TGTGCCAGCAGCCGACAGGGCTACGAGCAGTACTTC	CASSRQGYEQYF
NA	TRBJ1-2	TRBV9	NA	13	TGTGCCAGTACCCCCACCGTATCGCGTGGCTACACCTTC	CASTPTVSRGYTF
once	TRBJ2-5	TRBV4-2	NA	15	TGTGCCAGCAGCCAAGCGTCGCGGGCCATGGTTACCCAGTACTTC	CASSQASRAMVTQYF
NA	TRBJ1-6	TRBV7-2	NA	16	TGTGCCAGCAGCTTCGGAACAGGGCTCAGGAATTCACCCCTCCACTTT	CASSFGTGLRNSPLHF
NA	TRBJ2-1	TRBV21-1	NA	15	TGTGCCAACCCCCCGCGCGGGGGGCCCTACAATGAGCAGTTCTTC	CANPPRGGPYNEQFF
NA	TRBJ1-2	TRBV5-1	NA	15	TGCGCCAGCAGCTTGGGATCAGGGGCTAACTATGGCTACACCTTC	CASSLGSGANYGYTF
NA	TRBJ2-3	TRBV5-8	NA	15	TGTGCCAGCAGCCAACCCCGGACAGGCACAGATACGCAGTATTTT	CASSQPRTGTDTQYF
NA	TRBJ2-2	TRBV4-1	NA	17	TGCGCCAGCAGCCAAGGGGGGGGCCTGAGGGGAGAGCTTTGGATGTTTTTT	CASSQGGGLRGELWMFF
NA	TRBJ2-5	TRBV5-8	NA	16	TGTGCCAGCAGCCGGGACCCGAGCGGGCCCCAAGAGACCCAGTACTTC	CASSRDPSGPQETQYF
NA	TRBJ2-3	TRBV19	TRBD2	15	TGTGCCAGTAGTATAGTCGGCGGGGGGACAGATACGCAGTATTTT	CASSIVGGGTDTQYF
NA	TRBJ2-3	TRBV6-2/TRBV6-3	NA	14	TGTGCCAGCAGTTACTCGGCCAGCACAGATACGCAGTATTTT	CASSYSASTDTQYF
NA	TRBJ1-2	TRBV5-1	TRBD1	17	TGCGCCAGCAGCCCAGGTGCCCGAGGGACAGAAGACTATGGCTACACCTTC	CASSPGARGTEDYGYTF
NA	TRBJ1-1	TRBV27	TRBD1	15	TGTGCCAGCAGGGACAGGGGGCGGGCGAACACTGAAGCTTTCTTT	CASRDRGRANTEAFF
NA	TRBJ2-2	TRBV18	NA	14	TGTGCCAGCTCACCGACAGCGAACACCGGGGAGCTGTTTTTT	CASSPTANTGELFF
NA	TRBJ2-5	TRBV4-2	TRBD1	14	TGTGCCAGCAGCCCAGGACAGGGGCAAGAGACCCAGTACTTC	CASSPGQGQETQYF
NA	TRBJ2-3	TRBV19	TRBD2	16	TGTGCCAGTAGTATAGATCTAGCGGGAAGCACAGATACGCAGTATTTT	CASSIDLAGSTDTQYF
NA	TRBJ1-1	TRBV12-3/TRBV12-4	NA	13	TGTGCCAGCAGGCCTATGGGGGGCACTGAAGCTTTCTTT	CASRPMGGTEAFF
once	TRBJ1-2	TRBV19	NA	12	TGTGCCACCTACCAGGGAATGGGTGGCTACACCTTC	CATYQGMGGYTF
NA	TRBJ2-5	TRBV10-2	TRBD2	14	TGCGCCAGCAGTGAGGGCGGGGGGGCGAAGACCCAGTACTTC	CASSEGGGAKTQYF
few	TRBJ1-1	TRBV27	NA	13	TGTGCCAGCAGCCCCACACAGTCCACTGAAGCTTTCTTT	CASSPTQSTEAFF
NA	TRBJ1-3	TRBV12-3/TRBV12-4	NA	13	TGTGCCAGCAGTTCCGCAGTTGTAAACACCATATATTTT	CASSSAVVNTIYF
NA	TRBJ2-5	TRBV6-5	NA	12	TGTGCCAGCAAAAGGGGGGGTGAGACCCAGTACTTC	CASKRGGETQYF
NA	TRBJ2-1	TRBV27	TRBD2	15	TGTGCCAGCAGTGCCCTAGCGGGGGCGTACAATGAGCAGTTCTTC	CASSALAGAYNEQFF
few	TRBJ2-5	TRBV14	TRBD1	13	TGTGCCAGCAGCCTTTCTACAGGGGTCGACCAGTACTTC	CASSLSTGVDQYF
once	TRBJ2-1	TRBV11-2	NA	14	TGTGCCAGCAGCTTATTACAATGGTGGAATGAGCAGTTCTTC	CASSLLQWWNEQFF
NA	TRBJ1-3	TRBV6-5	TRBD1	13	TGTGCCAGCACGAGGGGGCGCGGAAACACCATATATTTT	CASTRGRGNTIYF
once	TRBJ1-1	TRBV5-1	TRBD1	17	TGCGCCAGCAGCTTGGCCAGGGGGCAGGCGATGAACACTGAAGCTTTCTTT	CASSLARGQAMNTEAFF
NA	TRBJ2-2	TRBV18	NA	15	TGTGCCAGCTCACCAGTGACAGGGAACACCGGGGAGCTGTTTTTT	CASSPVTGNTGELFF
once	TRBJ1-4	TRBV3-1/TRBV3-2	NA	16	TGTGCCAGCAGCCCAAGACCGCGGGACCTAAATGAAAAACTGTTTTTT	CASSPRPRDLNEKLFF
NA	TRBJ2-7	TRBV5-1	TRBD1	15	TGCGCCAGCAGCTTGGATGGGACAGGGTTCTACGAGCAGTACTTC	CASSLDGTGFYEQYF
NA	TRBJ2-3	TRBV4-1	NA	14	TGCGCCAGCAGCCAAGTTCTTTGGGAGGATACGCAGTATTTT	CASSQVLWEDTQYF
NA	TRBJ2-1	TRBV11-3	NA	14	TGTGCCAGCAGGTACACGGGGACCTACAATGAGCAGTTCTTC	CASRYTGTYNEQFF
NA	TRBJ1-2	TRBV10-3	TRBD1	16	TGTGCCATCAGTGGGTCCAGGGGGCGGACCGTGCCTGGCTACACCTTC	CAISGSRGRTVPGYTF
NA	TRBJ1-6	TRBV7-6	NA	17	TGTGCCAGCAGCTTAACAGGACGGAACTCCTATAATTCACCCCTCCACTTT	CASSLTGRNSYNSPLHF
NA	TRBJ1-5	TRBV5-6	NA	14	TGTGCCAGCAGCTTGGTAGGGGGATCTTCACCCCAGCATTTT	CASSLVGGSSPQHF